The TCR beta chain under discussion was sequenced for a study of shared clonotypes between healthy human individuals (TCRdb year 2020). Regarding the complete study: A couple of women and a few men aged 18 to 49 years were included in the cohort. For each donor, three plates each were used for CD4 naive and CD4 memory, two plates were used for CD8 naive, and one plate was used for CD8 memory. The study deeply sequenced blood TCR repertoires of roughly five healthy adults to estimate repertoire size and the extent of clonotype sharing between individuals. Different laboratories and diverse techniques were used to prepare libraries and sequence TCR repertoires, to increase sequencing depth and limit assay-specific biases. Each donor's leukapheresis produced roughly between roughly 0.85 and 10 billion PBMCs.

CD8 naive samples were CD45RO-negative cells positively selected for CCR7, giving a CD45RA+CCR7+ population that excluded TemRA cells. The donors were healthy, HIV-negative adults who had no recently reported acute infections or vaccinations. Every donor was a Caucasian adult living in Nashville, Tennessee, USA. Blood was obtained by leukapheresis, after which PBMCs were separated by Ficoll-Histopaque density gradient centrifugation and cryopreserved in liquid nitrogen vapor phase. Analytical flow cytometry was used to check the purity and quantity of every magnetically sorted T cell population. From each sorted fraction, genomic DNA was isolated and quantified by UV absorbance on a Nanodrop 2000c. Details on this clone: There is no known antigen for this receptor. Base qualities are not provided; no much larger clone lies one nucleotide away.

Using the deep immunoSEQ assay, multiplex PCR amplified TCR CDR3 regions from genomic DNA. Extracted genomic DNA from each cell subset was distributed evenly across all wells of several immunoSEQ 96-well plates, and each plate was treated as a replicate. Each replicate PCR for sorted subsets received roughly 0.2 ug genomic DNA, equal to roughly 33,000 T cell genomes. The purified libraries were quantified using a Qubit 3.0 fluorometer, sized with a Bioanalyzer 2100, and then quantified again using the KAPA Library Quantification kit. Each immunoSEQ 96-well plate was sequenced on its own single-read 150-cycle Illumina NextSeq 550 flow cell. The published analysis was carried out like this. Because the immunoSEQ output held only junctional sequences and lacked quality scores, the filtering could not match the filtering applied to full-length reads. To assign V/J genes and CDR3, sequences were annotated against IMGT germline references using PyIR, a Python wrapper for IgBLAST v1.9. Reads were filtered out if the reads had weak V/J assignments (E-value above 1e-6), no CDR3, stop codons, out-of-frame junctions, or ambiguous translated residues. A V3J clonotype was defined by an identical inferred V gene, J gene, and CDR3 amino acid sequence. Percentage overlap between repertoires was calculated by dividing the number of shared unique clonotypes by the size of the smaller repertoire. Richness of each repertoire was evaluated using RTK rarefaction, the Chao1 estimator, and Recon v2.1 estimates of unobserved clonotypes. For all TCRbeta clonotypes obtained by the gDNA method from a few donors, generation probabilities were computed with OLGA. This immuneACCESS table, as held by TCRdb, lists in-frame sequences with V and J called but not all clones. Of the missing ones, under half trace to an unresolved V gene in checked studies; the others have no known cause. V, J and clone size derive from that table, while D and trimming were established from the DNA sequence. This sample lists some 2 million clones; less than 95% were detected once. 0.95% to 1.5% of the sample is held by the ten biggest clonotypes.

The CDR3 covers 15 residues, taking in both the cysteine and the phenylalanine. Only the CDR3 part of the read is kept: 45 bases, read in frame from the first base. The germline V gene (reference sequence) supplies CDR1 SEHNR and CDR2 FQNEAQ. The germline ends are 20 bases apart after V is trimmed by 4 bases and J by 8 bases. What the research found in general, with its limitations: Pairwise subsampling indicated that sequencing depth was expected to affect the degree of clonotype sharing among donors. Sampling was limited to blood, and TCR repertoires in tissue likely differ from TCR repertoires in blood. Higher generation probabilities were observed for clonotypes shared by all four sorted-subset donors than for non-shared clonotypes. The small number of donors limited the genetic and exposure-history diversity represented. Naive subsets generally had larger estimated clonotype richness than memory subsets. Incomplete sequencing was indicated by rarefaction of sorted-subset datasets, despite the large sequencing depth. When several donors were compared, the shared fraction of clonotypes was 5% to 6.5% for naive CD4, roughly 3.3% for naive CD8, 2% to 2.5% for memory CD4, and less than 0.5% for memory CD8.

Sequences were obtained from naive CD8+ T cells sorted from blood. The cell subset or site label corresponds to: CD45RA+CCR7+. The chain employs TRBV7-9 and TRBJ1-2; 6 matching bases give a weak D call of TRBD1. This clonotype was sampled from a man younger than 35 in good health. The nucleotide sequence is given as TGTGCCAGCAGCTCCCCGAGCTGGGGGCAAGGGGGCTACACCTTC. This is translated as CASSSPSWGQGGYTF.